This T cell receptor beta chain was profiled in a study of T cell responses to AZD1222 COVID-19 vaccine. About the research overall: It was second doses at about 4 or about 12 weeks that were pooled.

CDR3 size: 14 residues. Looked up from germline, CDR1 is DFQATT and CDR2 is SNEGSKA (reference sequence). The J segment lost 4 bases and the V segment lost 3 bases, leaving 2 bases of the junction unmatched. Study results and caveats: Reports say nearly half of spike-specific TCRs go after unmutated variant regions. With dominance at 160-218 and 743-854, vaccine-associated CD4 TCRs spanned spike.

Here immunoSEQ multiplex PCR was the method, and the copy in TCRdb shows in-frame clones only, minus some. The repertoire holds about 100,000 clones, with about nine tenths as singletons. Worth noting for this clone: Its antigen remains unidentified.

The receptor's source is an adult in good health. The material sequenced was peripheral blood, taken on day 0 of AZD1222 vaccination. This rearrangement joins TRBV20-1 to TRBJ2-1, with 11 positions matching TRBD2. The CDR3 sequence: CSASSGGAYNEQFF. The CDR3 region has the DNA TGCAGTGCTAGTAGCGGGGGGGCTTACAATGAGCAGTTCTTC.